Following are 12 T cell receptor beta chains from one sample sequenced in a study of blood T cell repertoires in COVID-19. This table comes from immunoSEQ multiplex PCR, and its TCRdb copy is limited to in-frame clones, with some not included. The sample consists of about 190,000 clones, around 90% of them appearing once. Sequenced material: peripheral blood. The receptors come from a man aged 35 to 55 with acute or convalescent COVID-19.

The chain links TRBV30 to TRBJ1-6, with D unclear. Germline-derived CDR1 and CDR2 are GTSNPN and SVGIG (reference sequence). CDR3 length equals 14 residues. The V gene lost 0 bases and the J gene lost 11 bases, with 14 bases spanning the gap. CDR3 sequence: CAWSVQLGGTPLHF. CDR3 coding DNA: TGTGCCTGGAGTGTACAACTGGGAGGAACACCCCTCCACTTT. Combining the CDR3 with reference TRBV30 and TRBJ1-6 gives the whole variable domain SQTIHQWPATLVQPVGSPLSLECTVEGTSNPNLYWYRQAAGRGLQLLFYSVGIGQISSEVPQNLSASRPQDRQFILSSKKLLLSDSGFYLCAWSVQLGGTPLHFGNGTRLTVT.

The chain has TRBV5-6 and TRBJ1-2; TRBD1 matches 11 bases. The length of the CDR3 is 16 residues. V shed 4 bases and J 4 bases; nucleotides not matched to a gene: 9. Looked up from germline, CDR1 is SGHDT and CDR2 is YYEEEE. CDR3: CASSAWDRGLSYGYTF. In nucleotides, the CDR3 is TGTGCCAGCAGCGCTTGGGACAGGGGGTTGTCCTATGGCTACACCTTC.

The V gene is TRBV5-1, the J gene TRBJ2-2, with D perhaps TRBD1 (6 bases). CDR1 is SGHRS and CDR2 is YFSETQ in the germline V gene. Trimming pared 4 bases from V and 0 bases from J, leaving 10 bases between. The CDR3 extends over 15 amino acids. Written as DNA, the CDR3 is TGCGCCAGCAGCATCGGACAGCCGAACACCGGGGAGCTGTTTTTT. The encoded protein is CASSIGQPNTGELFF.

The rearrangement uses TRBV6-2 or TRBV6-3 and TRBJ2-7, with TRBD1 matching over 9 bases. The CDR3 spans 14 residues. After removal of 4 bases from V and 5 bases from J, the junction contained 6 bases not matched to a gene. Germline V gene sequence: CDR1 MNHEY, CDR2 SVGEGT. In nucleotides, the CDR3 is TGTGCCAGCAGTTGGCCGGGACAGGGTCACGAGCAGTACTTC. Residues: CASSWPGQGHEQYF.

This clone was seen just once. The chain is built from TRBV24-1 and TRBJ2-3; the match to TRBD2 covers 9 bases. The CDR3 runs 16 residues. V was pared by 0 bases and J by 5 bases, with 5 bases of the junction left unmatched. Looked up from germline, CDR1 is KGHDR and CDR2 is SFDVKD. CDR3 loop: CATSDLGLAGIDTQYF. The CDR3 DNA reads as TGTGCCACCAGTGATTTGGGGCTAGCGGGGATAGATACGCAGTATTTT.

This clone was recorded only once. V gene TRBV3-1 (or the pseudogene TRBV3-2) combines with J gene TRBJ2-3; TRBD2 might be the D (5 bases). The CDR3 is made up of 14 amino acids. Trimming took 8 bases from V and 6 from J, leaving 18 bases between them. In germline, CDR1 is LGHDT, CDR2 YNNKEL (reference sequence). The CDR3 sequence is CASESLASGDTQYF. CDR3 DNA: TGTGCCAGCGAGTCATTAGCGTCGGGGGATACGCAGTATTTT.

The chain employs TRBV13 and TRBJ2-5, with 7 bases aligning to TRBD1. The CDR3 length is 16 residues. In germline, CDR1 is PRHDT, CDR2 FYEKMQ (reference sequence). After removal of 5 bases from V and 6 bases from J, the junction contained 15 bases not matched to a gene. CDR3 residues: CASSLFRSSQGKTQYF. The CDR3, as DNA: TGTGCCAGCAGCCTTTTCCGATCTTCACAGGGGAAGACCCAGTACTTC.

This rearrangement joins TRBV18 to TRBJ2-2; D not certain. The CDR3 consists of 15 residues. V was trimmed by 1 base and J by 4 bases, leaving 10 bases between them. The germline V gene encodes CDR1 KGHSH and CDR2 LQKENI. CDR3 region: CASSPRLESTGELFF. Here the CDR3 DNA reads TGTGCCAGCTCACCACGGTTAGAATCCACCGGGGAGCTGTTTTTT.

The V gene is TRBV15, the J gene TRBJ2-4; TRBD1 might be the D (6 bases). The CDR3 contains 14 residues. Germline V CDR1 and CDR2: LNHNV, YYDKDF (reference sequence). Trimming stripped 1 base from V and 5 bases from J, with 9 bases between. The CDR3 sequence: CATSRGTEQNIQYF. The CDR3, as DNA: TGTGCCACCAGCAGAGGGACAGAGCAAAACATTCAGTACTTC.

The CDR3 DNA is TGCGCCAGCAGCGGGACTAGCGGTAACTACGAGCAGTACTTC. It codes for CASSGTSGNYEQYF. The chain carries TRBV5-1 and TRBJ2-7; 11 bases match TRBD2. Germline CDR1 SGHRS, CDR2 YFSETQ. This CDR3 has 14 amino acids. V was clipped by 4 bases and J by 3 bases; unmatched bases: 3.

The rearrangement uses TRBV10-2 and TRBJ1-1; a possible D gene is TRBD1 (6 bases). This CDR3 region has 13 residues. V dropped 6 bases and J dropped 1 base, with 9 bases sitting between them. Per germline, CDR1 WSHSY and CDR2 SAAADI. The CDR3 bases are TGCGCCAGCAGCGGACAGCGGAACACTGAAGCTTTCTTT. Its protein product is CASSGQRNTEAFF.

The CDR3 region is CASSGTGGKWKEQYF. The CDR3, as DNA: TGTGCCAGCAGTGGTACAGGGGGCAAGTGGAAGGAGCAGTACTTC. The gene calls are TRBV2 and TRBJ2-7; TRBD1 agrees at 9 bases. Germline V CDR1 and CDR2: SNHLY, FYNNEI. V trimming: 4 bases; J trimming: 7 bases; junction bases outside the gene matches: 11. The CDR3 length is 15 residues.